The 3 T cell receptor beta chains below come from one sample, sequenced in a study of cytomegalovirus exposure and HLA in healthy donors. 13 Jbeta primers and 60 Vbeta primers were used for the PCR. The protocol was immunoSEQ multiplex PCR, while the TCRdb copy is restricted to in-frame clones and leaves out a portion. This table lists around 76,000 clones. The sample was PBMCs. Source of these receptors: a boy aged 10-17 years in good health and CMV-seronegative.

The rearrangement uses TRBV5-5 and TRBJ2-5, with D possibly TRBD2 on 6 matching bases. Trimming took 2 bases from V and 2 from J, leaving 13 bases between them. Looked up from germline, CDR1 is SGHKS and CDR2 is YYEKEE (reference sequence). This CDR3 comprises 15 residues. The CDR3 coding sequence is TGTGCCAGCAGCTTTAGGTGGGGAGGTCAAGAGACCCAGTACTTC. Translation gives CASSFRWGGQETQYF. Full variable domain (outside the CDR3, taken from reference TRBV5-5 and TRBJ2-5): DAGVTQSPTHLIKTRGQQVTLRCSPISGHKSVSWYQQVLGQGPQFIFQYYEKEERGRGNFPDRFSARQFPNYSSELNVNALLLGDSALYLCASSFRWGGQETQYFGPGTRLLVL.

The rearrangement links TRBV18 to TRBJ2-7; D may be TRBD2 (6 bases). This CDR3 has 15 amino acids. Germline V lookup: CDR1 KGHSH, CDR2 LQKENI. The V end was cut by 0 bases, the J end by 3 bases, with 12 bases between. CDR3 region: CASSPPNGGIYEQYF. In nucleotides, the CDR3 is TGTGCCAGCTCACCACCTAACGGGGGAATCTACGAGCAGTACTTC.

V is TRBV4-2 and J is TRBJ2-5; TRBD1 agrees at 7 bases. V shed 0 bases, J shed 4 bases, and the junction held 8 bases outside the gene matches. The CDR3 loop spans 16 amino acids. Germline V gives CDR1 LGHNA, CDR2 YNFKEQ. CDR3 DNA: TGTGCCAGCAGCCAAGATCGAGACAGGGTCTCAGAGACCCAGTACTTC. Its protein is CASSQDRDRVSETQYF.